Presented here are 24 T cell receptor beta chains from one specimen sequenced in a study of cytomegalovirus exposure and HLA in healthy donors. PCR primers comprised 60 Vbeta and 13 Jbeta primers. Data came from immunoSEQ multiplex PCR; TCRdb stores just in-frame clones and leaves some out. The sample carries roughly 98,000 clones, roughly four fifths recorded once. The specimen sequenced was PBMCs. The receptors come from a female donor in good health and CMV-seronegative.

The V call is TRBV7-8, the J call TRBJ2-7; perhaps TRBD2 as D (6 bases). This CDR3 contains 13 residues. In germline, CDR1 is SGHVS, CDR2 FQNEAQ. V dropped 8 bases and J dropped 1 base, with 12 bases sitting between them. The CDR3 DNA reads TGTGCCAGCTCCCGGGGGAAGTCCTACGAGCAGTACTTC. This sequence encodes CASSRGKSYEQYF.

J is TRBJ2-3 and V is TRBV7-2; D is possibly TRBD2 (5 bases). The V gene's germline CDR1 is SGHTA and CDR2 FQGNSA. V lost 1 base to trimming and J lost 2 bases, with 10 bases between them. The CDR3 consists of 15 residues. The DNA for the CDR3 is TGTGCCAGCAGCTTAGATCAGCGGCACACAGATACGCAGTATTTT. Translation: CASSLDQRHTDTQYF.

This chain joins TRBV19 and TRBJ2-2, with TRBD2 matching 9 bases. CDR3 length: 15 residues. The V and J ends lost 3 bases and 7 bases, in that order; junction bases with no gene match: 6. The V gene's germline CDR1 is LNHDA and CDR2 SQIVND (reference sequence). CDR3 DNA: TGTGCCAGTAGTATCCGGGGACTAGCCGGCGGGGAGCTGTTTTTT. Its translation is CASSIRGLAGGELFF.

The CDR3 reads CASSNRDGYTF. CDR3 bases: TGTGCCAGCAGTAACAGGGATGGCTACACCTTC. The V gene is TRBV6-5, the J gene TRBJ1-2, with a weak D call TRBD1 (6 bases). The CDR3 totals 11 residues. The V gene's germline CDR1 is MNHEY and CDR2 SVGAGI. Trimming cost V 5 bases and J 6 bases, with 7 bases left between them.

CDR3 in DNA: TGTGCCAGCAGCTTAACTAGCGGCTTCACAGATACGCAGTATTTT. This translates into CASSLTSGFTDTQYF. The rearrangement uses TRBV11-3 and TRBJ2-3, with TRBD2 identical over 8 bases. The germline V gene encodes CDR1 SGHNT and CDR2 YENEEA. CDR3 length: 15 amino acids. The V segment lost 2 bases and the J segment 2 bases; nucleotides outside the gene matches: 3.

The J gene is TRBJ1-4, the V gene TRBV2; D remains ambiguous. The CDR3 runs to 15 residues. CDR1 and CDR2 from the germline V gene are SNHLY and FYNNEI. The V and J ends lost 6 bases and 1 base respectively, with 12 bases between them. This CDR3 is CASRDGGETNEKLFF. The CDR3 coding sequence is TGTGCCAGCAGGGATGGCGGAGAAACTAATGAAAAACTGTTTTTT.

CDR3 amino acids: CASSSGLQGANYGYTF. The DNA of the CDR3 is TGCGCCAGCAGCTCTGGCTTACAGGGGGCCAACTATGGCTACACCTTC. The chain links TRBV5-1 to TRBJ1-2, with 9 bases lining up with TRBD1. The CDR3 sequence is 16 residues long. Per the germline V gene, CDR1 is SGHRS and CDR2 is YFSETQ. The V and J ends lost 3 bases and 2 bases, in that order; junction bases with no gene match: 8.

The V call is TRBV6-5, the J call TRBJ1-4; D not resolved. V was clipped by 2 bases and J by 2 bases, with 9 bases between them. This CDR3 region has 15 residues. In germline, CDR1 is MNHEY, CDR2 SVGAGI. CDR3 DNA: TGTGCCAGCAGTTACGAGCCGCGGACTAATGAAAAACTGTTTTTT. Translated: CASSYEPRTNEKLFF.

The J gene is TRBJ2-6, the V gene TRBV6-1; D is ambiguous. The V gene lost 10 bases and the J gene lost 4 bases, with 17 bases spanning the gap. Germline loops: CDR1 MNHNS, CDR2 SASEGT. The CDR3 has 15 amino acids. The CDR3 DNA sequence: TGTGCCACCACCCCTAAGAGAGCCGGGGCCAACGTCCTGACTTTC. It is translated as CATTPKRAGANVLTF.

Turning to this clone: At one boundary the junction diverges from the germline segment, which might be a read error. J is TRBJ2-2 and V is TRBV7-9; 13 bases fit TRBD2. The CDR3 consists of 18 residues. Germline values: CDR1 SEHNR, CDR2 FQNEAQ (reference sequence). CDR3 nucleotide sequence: TGTTCCAGCATCCGGACTAGCGGGAGAGGTTCGAACACCGGGGAGCTGTTTTTT. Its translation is CSSIRTSGRGSNTGELFF.

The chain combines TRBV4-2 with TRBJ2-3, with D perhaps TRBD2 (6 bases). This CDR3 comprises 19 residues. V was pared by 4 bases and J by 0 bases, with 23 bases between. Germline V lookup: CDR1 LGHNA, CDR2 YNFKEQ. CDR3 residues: CASSRNPRTTGHSTDTQYF. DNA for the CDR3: TGTGCCAGCAGCCGGAACCCCCGGACTACCGGGCATAGCACAGATACGCAGTATTTT.

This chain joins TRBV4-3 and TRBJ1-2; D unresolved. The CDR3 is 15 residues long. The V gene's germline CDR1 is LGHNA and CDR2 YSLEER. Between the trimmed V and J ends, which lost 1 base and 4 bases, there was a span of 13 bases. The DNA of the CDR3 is TGCGCCAGCAGCCAAGGGGCTAACGTTCCCTATGGCTACACCTTC. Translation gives CASSQGANVPYGYTF.

This chain's CDR3 is CASSQGPTGGNTGELFF. The CDR3 DNA sequence: TGCGCCAGCAGCCAAGGGCCTACAGGTGGGAACACCGGGGAGCTGTTTTTT. V gene TRBV4-1 combines with J gene TRBJ2-2; TRBD1 might be the D (5 bases). The germline V and J ends were trimmed by 1 base and 1 base, with 13 bases remaining between them. CDR1 is MGHRA and CDR2 is YSYEKL in the germline V gene. This CDR3 is built from 17 residues.

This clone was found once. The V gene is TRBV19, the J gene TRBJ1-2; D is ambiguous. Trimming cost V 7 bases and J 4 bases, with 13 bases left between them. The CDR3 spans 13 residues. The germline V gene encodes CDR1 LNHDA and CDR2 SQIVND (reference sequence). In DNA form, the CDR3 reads TGTGCCAGTACCACAAACGCCATCTATGGCTACACCTTC. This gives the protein CASTTNAIYGYTF.

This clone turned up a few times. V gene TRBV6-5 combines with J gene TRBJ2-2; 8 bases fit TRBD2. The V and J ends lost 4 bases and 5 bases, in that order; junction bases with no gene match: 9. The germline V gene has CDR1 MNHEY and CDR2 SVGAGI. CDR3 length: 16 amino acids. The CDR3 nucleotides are TGTGCCAGCAGTTCCCGAGCGGGAGTAGGGACCGGGGAGCTGTTTTTT. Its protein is CASSSRAGVGTGELFF.

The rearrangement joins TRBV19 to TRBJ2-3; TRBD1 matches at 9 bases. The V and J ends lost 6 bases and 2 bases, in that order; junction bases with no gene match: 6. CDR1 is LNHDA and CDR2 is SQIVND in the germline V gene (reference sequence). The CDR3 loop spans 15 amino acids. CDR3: CASSSGTGYTDTQYF. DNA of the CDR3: TGTGCCAGTAGCTCCGGGACAGGGTACACAGATACGCAGTATTTT. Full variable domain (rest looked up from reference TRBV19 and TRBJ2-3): DGGITQSPKYLFRKEGQNVTLSCEQNLNHDAMYWYRQDPGQGLRLIYYSQIVNDFQKGDIAEGYSVSREKKESFPLTVTSAQKNPTAFYLCASSSGTGYTDTQYFGPGTRLTVL.

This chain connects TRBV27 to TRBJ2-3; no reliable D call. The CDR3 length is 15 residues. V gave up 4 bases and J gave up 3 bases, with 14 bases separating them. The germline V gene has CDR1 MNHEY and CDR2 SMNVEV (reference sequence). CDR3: CASSSLALSTDTQYF. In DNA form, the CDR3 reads TGTGCCAGCAGTTCCTTAGCACTTTCTACAGATACGCAGTATTTT.

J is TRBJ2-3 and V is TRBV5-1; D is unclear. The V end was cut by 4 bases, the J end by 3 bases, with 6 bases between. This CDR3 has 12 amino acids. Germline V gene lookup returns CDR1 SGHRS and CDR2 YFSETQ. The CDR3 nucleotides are TGCGCCAGCAGCCCCCGGACAGATACGCAGTATTTT. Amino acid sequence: CASSPRTDTQYF. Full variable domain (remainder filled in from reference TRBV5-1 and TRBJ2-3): KAGVTQTPRYLIKTRGQQVTLSCSPISGHRSVSWYQQTPGQGLQFLFEYFSETQRNKGNFPGRFSGRQFSNSRSEMNVSTLELGDSALYLCASSPRTDTQYFGPGTRLTVL.

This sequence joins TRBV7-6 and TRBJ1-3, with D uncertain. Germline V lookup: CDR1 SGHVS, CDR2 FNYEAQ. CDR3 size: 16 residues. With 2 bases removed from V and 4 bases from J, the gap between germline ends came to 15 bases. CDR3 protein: CASSLLGSQIGNTIYF. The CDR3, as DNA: TGTGCCAGCAGCTTATTGGGCAGTCAAATCGGAAACACCATATATTTT.

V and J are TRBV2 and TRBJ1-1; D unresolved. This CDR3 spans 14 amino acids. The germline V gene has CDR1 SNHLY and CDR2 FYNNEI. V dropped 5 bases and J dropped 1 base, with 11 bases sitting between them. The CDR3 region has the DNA TGTGCCAGCAGTAACGTCCGGGGGAACACTGAAGCTTTCTTT. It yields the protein CASSNVRGNTEAFF. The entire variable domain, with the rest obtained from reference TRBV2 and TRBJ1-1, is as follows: EPEVTQTPSHQVTQMGQEVILRCVPISNHLYFYWYRQILGQKVEFLVSFYNNEISEKSEIFDDQFSVERPDGSNFTLKIRSTKLEDSAMYFCASSNVRGNTEAFFGQGTRLTVV.

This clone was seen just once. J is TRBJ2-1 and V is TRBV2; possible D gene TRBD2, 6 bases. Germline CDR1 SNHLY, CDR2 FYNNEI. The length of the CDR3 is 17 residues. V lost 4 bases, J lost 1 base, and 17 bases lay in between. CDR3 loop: CASSGGEALLSYNEQFF. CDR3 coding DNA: TGTGCCAGCAGTGGGGGGGAGGCCCTACTTTCCTACAATGAGCAGTTCTTC. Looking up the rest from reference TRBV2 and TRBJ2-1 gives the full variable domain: EPEVTQTPSHQVTQMGQEVILRCVPISNHLYFYWYRQILGQKVEFLVSFYNNEISEKSEIFDDQFSVERPDGSNFTLKIRSTKLEDSAMYFCASSGGEALLSYNEQFFGPGTRLTVL.

The CDR3 loop reads CASSPGQGRGNTIYF. The CDR3 nucleotides read TGCGCCAGCAGCCCTGGACAGGGCAGAGGAAACACCATATATTTT. This chain links TRBV4-3 with TRBJ1-3, with 8 bases identical to TRBD1. The CDR3 sequence is 15 residues long. With V trimmed by 4 bases and J by 4 bases, 6 bases remained unmatched. CDR1 LGHNA and CDR2 YSLEER come from the germline V gene.

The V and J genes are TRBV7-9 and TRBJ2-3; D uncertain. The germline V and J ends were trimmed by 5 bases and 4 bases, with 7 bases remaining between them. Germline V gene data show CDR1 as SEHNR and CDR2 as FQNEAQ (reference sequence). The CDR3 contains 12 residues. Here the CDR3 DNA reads TGTGCCAGCAGCCCCGGGTCAGATACGCAGTATTTT. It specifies CASSPGSDTQYF.

The CDR3 sequence: CASSAGTASGNTIYF. CDR3 DNA: TGTGCCAGCAGTGCTGGGACAGCTTCTGGAAACACCATATATTTT. The J gene is TRBJ1-3, the V gene TRBV6-5; 7 bases line up with TRBD1. The CDR3 loop spans 15 amino acids. The trim removed 5 bases at V and 1 base at J, leaving 5 bases unmatched. The germline CDR1 and CDR2 sequences are MNHEY and SVGAGI.